Listed below are T cell receptor beta chains from one sample, sequenced in a study of T-cell memory formation after mild COVID-19. MiXCR, run by TCRdb on the 5' RACE reads, gives a single entry per CDR3 protein. The table includes roughly 610,000 distinct CDR3 sequences, 17% detected once. Material for sequencing was PBMCs or a T cell subset sorted from them (not recorded which). The origin of the receptors is an adult woman who had mild COVID-19 (a few samples of this study predate the infection). Cell type and time point are not known. Both conserved end residues are part of each CDR3. The D gene is left open where the match is weak. Clone size is given for some rows only: seen once, a few or many times, or a class if the clone is expanded.

J: TRBJ2-7
V: TRBV4-2
D: NA
size: many
DNA: TGTGCCAGCAGCCAAGTTCTCACAGGGTGGAACGAGCAGTACTTC
CDR3: CASSQVLTGWNEQYF

J: TRBJ2-1
V: TRBV20-1
D: TRBD2
size: many
DNA: TGCAGTGCCAGGACTAGCGGCTACAATGAGCAGTTCTTC
CDR3: CSARTSGYNEQFF

J: TRBJ1-2
V: TRBV10-3
D: NA
size: NA
DNA: TGTGCCATCAGTGAGACCCCAGGGGATGGCTACACCTTC
CDR3: CAISETPGDGYTF

J: TRBJ2-5
V: TRBV5-6
D: NA
size: NA
DNA: TGTGCCAGCAGCTTGGGAGGGGCTAACGAAGAGACCCAGTACTTC
CDR3: CASSLGGANEETQYF

J: TRBJ2-1
V: TRBV18
D: NA
size: NA
DNA: TGTGCCAGCTCACCCAATGTAGGGGACTACAATGAGCAGTTCTTC
CDR3: CASSPNVGDYNEQFF

J: TRBJ2-1
V: TRBV7-3
D: TRBD2
size: NA
DNA: TGTGCCAGCAGCCCGACGGGACTAGCGGGAGTAGTCGGCCCCTACAATGAGCAGTTCTTC
CDR3: CASSPTGLAGVVGPYNEQFF

J: TRBJ2-3
V: TRBV12-3/TRBV12-4
D: NA
size: few
DNA: TGTGCCAGCAGATTGCAGTGGGAGACAGATACGCAGTATTTT
CDR3: CASRLQWETDTQYF

J: TRBJ2-1
V: TRBV24-1
D: NA
size: NA
DNA: TGTGCCACCCGTGACAGTTCCCCCTACAATGAGCAGTTCTTC
CDR3: CATRDSSPYNEQFF

J: TRBJ2-1
V: TRBV9
D: NA
size: NA
DNA: TGTGCCAGCAGCGGCAGCTCAAGTAGAAATGAGCAGTTCTTC
CDR3: CASSGSSSRNEQFF

J: TRBJ1-1
V: TRBV7-6
D: NA
size: few
DNA: TGTGCCAGCAGCTCGACAGATATGAACACTGAAGCTTTCTTT
CDR3: CASSSTDMNTEAFF

J: TRBJ1-1
V: TRBV7-9
D: NA
size: few
DNA: TGTGCCAGCAGCTTAGGTGTGGGGCTGAACACTGAAGCTTTCTTT
CDR3: CASSLGVGLNTEAFF

J: TRBJ2-7
V: TRBV6-5
D: NA
size: many
DNA: TGTGCCAGCAGTTACTCGGCGCTGACTAACTCCTACGAGCAGTACTTC
CDR3: CASSYSALTNSYEQYF

J: TRBJ2-5
V: TRBV7-9
D: TRBD2
size: NA
DNA: TGTGCCAGCAGCTCCCCAGCCGAGGGACTAGCGGGACACCAAGAGACCCAGTACTTC
CDR3: CASSSPAEGLAGHQETQYF

J: TRBJ1-5
V: TRBV7-9
D: NA
size: many
DNA: TGTGCCAGCAGCCCGAGAGGGGGTAATCAGCCCCAGCATTTT
CDR3: CASSPRGGNQPQHF

J: TRBJ2-4
V: TRBV30
D: NA
size: few
DNA: TGTGCCTGGACTACAACGGGGGGCAGATCACTAGCCAAAAACATTCAGTACTTC
CDR3: CAWTTTGGRSLAKNIQYF

J: TRBJ2-5
V: TRBV7-9
D: TRBD1
size: NA
DNA: TGTGCCAGCAGCTCGGTCCCGGGACAGGGTAATTTCCAAGAGACCCAGTACTTC
CDR3: CASSSVPGQGNFQETQYF

J: TRBJ1-5
V: TRBV7-2
D: NA
size: NA
DNA: TGTGCCAGCAGCCGGGGCCAGAGGGGTAATCAGCCCCAGCATTTT
CDR3: CASSRGQRGNQPQHF

J: TRBJ2-2
V: TRBV5-6
D: NA
size: few
DNA: TGTGCCAGCAGCTGGGGACGAGCCCGCGGGGAGCTGTTTTTT
CDR3: CASSWGRARGELFF

J: TRBJ2-5
V: TRBV7-2
D: NA
size: NA
DNA: TGTGCCAGCAGCTTCCCCGTGGGAGAGACCCAGTACTTC
CDR3: CASSFPVGETQYF

J: TRBJ2-1
V: TRBV5-1
D: NA
size: many
DNA: TGCGCCAGCAGCTTGGCCAATGTGGGGGGGCACAATGAGCAGTTCTTC
CDR3: CASSLANVGGHNEQFF

J: TRBJ1-5
V: TRBV12-3/TRBV12-4
D: NA
size: NA
DNA: TGTGCCAGCAGCCCCCAACAGAATAGCAATCAGCCCCAGCATTTT
CDR3: CASSPQQNSNQPQHF

J: TRBJ2-1
V: TRBV23-1
D: TRBD1
size: NA
DNA: TGCGCCAGCAGTCAATCGCACAGGGGGAGCTACAATGAGCAGTTCTTC
CDR3: CASSQSHRGSYNEQFF

J: TRBJ2-1
V: TRBV30
D: NA
size: NA
DNA: TGTGCCTGGAGTAGGAATGAGCAGTTCTTC
CDR3: CAWSRNEQFF

J: TRBJ2-7
V: TRBV29-1
D: NA
size: NA
DNA: TGCAGCGTGTCTGGTAGCTCCTACGAGCAGTACTTC
CDR3: CSVSGSSYEQYF

J: TRBJ1-4
V: TRBV4-1
D: TRBD1
size: many
DNA: TGCGCCAGCAGCCAAGCTCAGGGGGCAACTAATGAAAAACTGTTTTTT
CDR3: CASSQAQGATNEKLFF

J: TRBJ1-1
V: TRBV29-1
D: NA
size: NA
DNA: TGCAGCGTTGAAGTGTCTGGGTTGAACACTGAAGCTTTCTTT
CDR3: CSVEVSGLNTEAFF

J: TRBJ2-3
V: TRBV20-1
D: NA
size: many
DNA: TGCAGTGCTAGGGGCGGGGGCCCAGATACGCAGTATTTT
CDR3: CSARGGGPDTQYF

J: TRBJ2-6
V: TRBV7-3
D: NA
size: many
DNA: TGTGCCAGCAGCTTAGTCCACGGATCTGGGGCCAACGTCCTGACTTTC
CDR3: CASSLVHGSGANVLTF

J: TRBJ1-1
V: TRBV7-9
D: TRBD1
size: few
DNA: TGTGCCAGCAGATCGACAGGGGCGTACACTGAAGCTTTCTTT
CDR3: CASRSTGAYTEAFF

J: TRBJ1-1
V: TRBV6-4
D: NA
size: once
DNA: TGTGCCAGCAAGGTACAGGGAGGGAACACTGAAGCTTTCTTT
CDR3: CASKVQGGNTEAFF

J: TRBJ2-2
V: TRBV12-3/TRBV12-4
D: TRBD2
size: NA
DNA: TGTGCCAGCAAATTAAGGCGGGGGGGCTCGACCGGGGAGCTGTTTTTT
CDR3: CASKLRRGGSTGELFF

J: TRBJ1-2
V: TRBV9
D: TRBD1
size: NA
DNA: TGTGCCAGCAGCGTAGGAAACAGGGGGAACTATGGCTACACCTTC
CDR3: CASSVGNRGNYGYTF

J: TRBJ1-1
V: TRBV7-3
D: NA
size: NA
DNA: TGTGCCAGCAGCTTAACGAGGACCGAGTCAAAAGCTTTCTTT
CDR3: CASSLTRTESKAFF

J: TRBJ2-7
V: TRBV5-1
D: NA
size: NA
DNA: TGCGCCAGCAATTTAGACAGCGCCGAGCAGTACTTC
CDR3: CASNLDSAEQYF

J: TRBJ1-2
V: TRBV10-3
D: NA
size: few
DNA: TGTGCCATCACCATCGCCCAGGAGTATGGCTACACCTTC
CDR3: CAITIAQEYGYTF

J: TRBJ1-4
V: TRBV5-6
D: NA
size: NA
DNA: TGTGCCAGCAGTACGGATCTAAATGAAAAACTGTTTTTT
CDR3: CASSTDLNEKLFF

J: TRBJ2-7
V: TRBV7-9
D: NA
size: NA
DNA: TGTGCCAGCAGCTTAAGTCTCAGCCTCGAGCAGTACTTC
CDR3: CASSLSLSLEQYF

J: TRBJ1-1
V: TRBV29-1
D: NA
size: NA
DNA: TGCAGCGTTATATGGACAGTTGAAGCTTTCTTT
CDR3: CSVIWTVEAFF

J: TRBJ2-7
V: TRBV6-1
D: NA
size: NA
DNA: TGTGCCAGCACCGCCTACAAGAACTACGAGCAGTACTTC
CDR3: CASTAYKNYEQYF

J: TRBJ1-2
V: TRBV7-9
D: TRBD1
size: few
DNA: TGTGCCAGCAGCTTAGGCGGGACAGGGGATCCATTCTTC
CDR3: CASSLGGTGDPFF

J: TRBJ2-6
V: TRBV12-3/TRBV12-4
D: NA
size: NA
DNA: TGTGCCAGCACCTTTGGAGGGGCCAACGTCCTGACTTTC
CDR3: CASTFGGANVLTF

J: TRBJ2-6
V: TRBV2
D: TRBD1
size: NA
DNA: TGTGCCAGCAGTGACCCGGGACAGGGGTCTGGGGCCAACGTCCTGACTTTC
CDR3: CASSDPGQGSGANVLTF

J: TRBJ1-1
V: TRBV7-3
D: NA
size: few
DNA: TGTGCCAGCAGCTCCGGACCGGACACTGAAGCTTTCTTT
CDR3: CASSSGPDTEAFF

J: TRBJ1-5
V: TRBV12-3/TRBV12-4
D: NA
size: NA
DNA: TGTGCCAGCAGCGAAGACAGGCTAGATCAGCCCCAGCATTTT
CDR3: CASSEDRLDQPQHF

J: TRBJ2-2
V: TRBV29-1
D: TRBD2
size: few
DNA: TGCAGCGTTGGGGGACTAGCGAACACCGGGGAGCTGTTTTTT
CDR3: CSVGGLANTGELFF

J: TRBJ2-7
V: TRBV7-7
D: TRBD1
size: NA
DNA: TGTGCTAGCAGTCCGGACAGGGGAAGCGAGCAGTACTTC
CDR3: CASSPDRGSEQYF

J: TRBJ1-2
V: TRBV4-3
D: NA
size: NA
DNA: TGCGCCTCGTCTCCTGGGGCTGCGGCGGCTTCTCTGGATGGCTACACCTTC
CDR3: CASSPGAAAASLDGYTF

J: TRBJ2-1
V: TRBV18
D: NA
size: NA
DNA: TGTGCCAGCTCACCAGACCAGTTTAATGAGCAGTTCTTC
CDR3: CASSPDQFNEQFF

J: TRBJ1-1
V: TRBV7-8
D: NA
size: few
DNA: TGTGCCACGGGAAAAACTTACACTGAAGCTTTCTTT
CDR3: CATGKTYTEAFF

J: TRBJ1-3
V: TRBV12-2
D: NA
size: NA
DNA: TGTGCAAGTCGCAGCCGGGGTCGGAACACCATATATTTT
CDR3: CASRSRGRNTIYF

J: TRBJ1-2
V: TRBV5-4
D: TRBD1
size: NA
DNA: TGTGCCAGCAGCTTCACCGGGACAGGGGGAATCTACACCTTC
CDR3: CASSFTGTGGIYTF

J: TRBJ1-5
V: TRBV19
D: NA
size: once
DNA: TGTGCCAGGATAAGATTACGTCAGCCCCAGCATTTT
CDR3: CARIRLRQPQHF